This TCR beta chain was profiled in a study of blood T cell repertoires in COVID-19. Across the study: Sites across the United States, Italy and Spain contributed samples from acute and convalescent COVID-19. T cells, B-cell-depleted T cells, or PBMCs supplied cDNA or gDNA.

Trimming left V 0 bases short and J 5 bases short, with 12 bases between. In germline, CDR1 is SGDLS, CDR2 YYNGEE. The CDR3 runs to 15 residues. This clone was found a few times. Authors' processing steps: Amplification from reference gene primers served as the basis for estimated nucleated cell counts. This table comes from immunoSEQ multiplex PCR, and its TCRdb copy is limited to in-frame clones, with some not included. V and J calls and clone size are copied from that table; D and trimming were computed from the DNA. The table records around 170,000 clones, over 80% of them present only once. Sequencing was done on a sample of peripheral blood. The V gene is TRBV9, the J gene TRBJ1-5; maybe TRBD1 (5 bases). The clonotype comes from a man in his sixties or seventies who had recovered from COVID-19. The CDR3 DNA reads TGTGCCAGCAGCGTAGCGGGCAGGGAAGATCAGCCCCAGCATTTT. Its translation: CASSVAGREDQPQHF.